The sequence of this TCR beta chain was determined in a study of T cell repertoires in cytomegalovirus infection. TCRdb called the reads again in MiXCR, with one record for every CDR3 protein. The repertoire includes around 330,000 distinct CDR3 sequences, roughly a sixth of them detected once, and 9.5% to 15% sits in the top ten. The material sequenced was PBMCs. This receptor was identified in a human donor in good health (CMV status not recorded). Some clones in this sample may be carry-over from other donors' samples.

In DNA form, the CDR3 reads TGTGCCAGCAGCTTAGCGCTGGCGGGGGGGAGCACAGATACGCAGTATTTT. Amino acid sequence: CASSLALAGGSTDTQYF. The chain recombines TRBV7-2 with TRBJ2-3; 9 nucleotides match TRBD2. The junction had 4 bases not matched to a gene; V was cut back by 0 bases and J by 0 bases. Germline V gene lookup returns CDR1 SGHTA and CDR2 FQGNSA. The CDR3 is 17 amino acids.